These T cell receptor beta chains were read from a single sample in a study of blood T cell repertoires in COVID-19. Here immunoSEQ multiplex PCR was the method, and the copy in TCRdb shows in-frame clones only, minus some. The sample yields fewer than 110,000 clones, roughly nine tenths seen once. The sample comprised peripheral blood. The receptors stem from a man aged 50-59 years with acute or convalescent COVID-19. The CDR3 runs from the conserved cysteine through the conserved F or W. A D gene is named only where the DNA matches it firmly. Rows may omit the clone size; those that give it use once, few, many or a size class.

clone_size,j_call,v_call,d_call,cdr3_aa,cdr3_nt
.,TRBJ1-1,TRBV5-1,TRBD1,CASTLTGTNTEAFF,TGCGCCAGCACCTTGACAGGGACGAACACTGAAGCTTTCTTT
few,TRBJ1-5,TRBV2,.,CASSVEGTRDQPQHF,TGTGCCAGCAGTGTTGAGGGTACGAGGGATCAGCCCCAGCATTTT
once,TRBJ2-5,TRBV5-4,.,CASSRTVYQETQYF,TGTGCCAGCAGCCGGACAGTGTACCAAGAGACCCAGTACTTC
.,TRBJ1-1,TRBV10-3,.,CAISEPGAGEAFF,TGTGCCATCAGTGAGCCAGGGGCAGGGGAAGCTTTCTTT
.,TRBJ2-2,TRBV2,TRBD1,CASGQDTGELFF,TGTGCCAGCGGACAGGACACCGGGGAGCTGTTTTTT
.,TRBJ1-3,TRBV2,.,CASSPNIDRPGNTIYF,TGTGCCAGCAGTCCTAATATAGACAGGCCAGGAAACACCATATATTTT
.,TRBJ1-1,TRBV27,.,CASSAAGGNTEAFF,TGTGCCAGCAGTGCCGCCGGGGGGAACACTGAAGCTTTCTTT
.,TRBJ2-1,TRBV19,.,CASSPDYLLEQFF,TGTGCCAGTAGTCCAGACTACCTTCTTGAGCAGTTCTTC
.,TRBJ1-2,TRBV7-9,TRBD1,CASSSTGSHGYTF,TGTGCCAGCAGCTCGACAGGGTCTCATGGCTACACCTTC
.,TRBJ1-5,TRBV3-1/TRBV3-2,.,CASSQGQQNNQPQHF,TGTGCCAGCAGCCAAGGACAACAGAACAATCAGCCCCAGCATTTT
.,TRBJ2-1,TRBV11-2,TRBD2,CASSINGLAGGKSYNEQFF,TGTGCCAGCAGCATCAACGGACTAGCGGGGGGGAAATCCTACAATGAGCAGTTCTTC
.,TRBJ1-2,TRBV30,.,CAWSVESVPGYGYTF,TGTGCCTGGAGTGTAGAGTCTGTCCCTGGCTATGGCTACACCTTC
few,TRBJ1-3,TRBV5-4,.,CASSLGRDFSGNTIYF,TGTGCCAGCAGCTTGGGAAGGGACTTCTCTGGAAACACCATATATTTT
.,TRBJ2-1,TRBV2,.,CASRSIPLNNEQFF,TGTGCCAGCAGGAGCATCCCCTTGAACAATGAGCAGTTCTTC
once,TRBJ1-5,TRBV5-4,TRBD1,CASSVTGDSNQPQHF,TGTGCCAGCAGCGTAACAGGGGATAGCAATCAGCCCCAGCATTTT
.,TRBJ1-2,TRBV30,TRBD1,CAWRRGTGYGYTF,TGTGCCTGGAGAAGGGGGACAGGATATGGCTACACCTTC
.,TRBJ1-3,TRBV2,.,CASSPGVAGNTIYF,TGTGCCAGCAGCCCAGGGGTGGCAGGAAACACCATATATTTT
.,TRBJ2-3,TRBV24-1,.,CATSDLRANSSTDTQYF,TGTGCCACCAGTGATTTACGAGCGAATTCTAGCACAGATACGCAGTATTTT
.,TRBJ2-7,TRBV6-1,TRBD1,CASSERGLWDYEQYF,TGTGCCAGCAGTGAAAGGGGGCTATGGGACTACGAGCAGTACTTC
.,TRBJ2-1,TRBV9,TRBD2,CASSVGGASGGAGGTMIQFF,TGTGCCAGCAGCGTAGGCGGGGCTAGCGGGGGGGCCGGAGGGACAATGATCCAGTTCTTC
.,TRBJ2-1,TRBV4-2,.,CASSRATSEQFF,TGTGCCAGCAGCAGGGCCACTAGCGAGCAGTTCTTC
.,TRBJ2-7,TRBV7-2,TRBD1,CASSPGGPLGEQYF,TGTGCCAGCAGCCCAGGGGGCCCTCTGGGAGAGCAGTACTTC
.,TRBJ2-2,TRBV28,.,CASKEEGWTGELFF,TGTGCCAGCAAGGAGGAGGGTTGGACCGGGGAGCTGTTTTTT
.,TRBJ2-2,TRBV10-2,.,CASSLYTGELFF,TGCGCCAGCAGCCTCTACACCGGGGAGCTGTTTTTT
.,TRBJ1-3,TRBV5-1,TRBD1,CASSLTGNGNTIYF,TGCGCCAGCAGCCTGACAGGGAACGGAAACACCATATATTTT
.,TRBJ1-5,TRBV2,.,CASRLVGAINQPQHF,TGTGCCAGCAGGCTCGTGGGGGCCATCAATCAGCCCCAGCATTTT
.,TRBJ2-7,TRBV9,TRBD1,CASSVGQGPPYEQYF,TGTGCCAGCAGCGTGGGACAGGGGCCCCCCTACGAGCAGTACTTC
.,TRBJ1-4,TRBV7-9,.,CASSSLDRNEKLFF,TGTGCCAGCAGCTCACTGGACAGAAATGAAAAACTGTTTTTT
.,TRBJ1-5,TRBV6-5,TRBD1,CASNPGQLSNQPQHF,TGTGCCAGCAATCCGGGACAGCTCAGCAATCAGCCCCAGCATTTT
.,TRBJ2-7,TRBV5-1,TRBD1,CASSSQRQGYEQYF,TGCGCCAGCAGCTCCCAGAGACAGGGCTACGAGCAGTACTTC
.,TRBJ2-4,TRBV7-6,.,CASSLTTKNIQYF,TGTGCCAGCAGCTTAACAACCAAAAACATTCAGTACTTC
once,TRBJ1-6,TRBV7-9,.,CASSLAPGNSPLHF,TGTGCCAGCAGCTTAGCCCCGGGTAATTCACCCCTCCACTTT
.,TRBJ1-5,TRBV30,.,CAWGGTKGQPQHF,TGTGCCTGGGGGGGGACTAAGGGTCAGCCCCAGCATTTT
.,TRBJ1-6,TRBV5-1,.,CASSPRLERSSPLHF,TGCGCCAGCAGCCCCCGACTGGAAAGGAGTTCACCCCTCCACTTT